This TCR beta chain is drawn from a study of radiation and T cells in renal cell carcinoma. The study's findings and limits: Without pretreatment biopsies, baseline tumor clonotype presence was undetermined.

This clone was detected once. What it binds is unknown. Sample time point: blood 4 weeks post-SBRT, at nephrectomy. Treatment noted: 15 Gy SBRT to primary tumor, nephrectomy 4 weeks later. Serial blood draws occurred at baseline and 2 and 4 weeks post-SBRT. The repertoire was sequenced with immunoSEQ multiplex PCR; TCRdb's copy has only in-frame clones and lacks some. The data show 150,000 to 200,000 clones, about 88% seen once. The sequence came from a woman aged 45-65 years with renal cell carcinoma. The material was blood, obtained from a patient whose treatment included radiotherapy and nephrectomy.

CDR3 sequence (DNA): TGTGCCAGCAGTACCCGGACAGGGGTACCCGGGGAGCTGTTTTTT. Translation gives CASSTRTGVPGELFF. V is TRBV6-1 and J is TRBJ2-2, with 9 bases lining up with TRBD1. This CDR3 spans 15 amino acids. CDR1 is MNHNS, CDR2 SASEGT, per germline. Unmatched junction bases numbered 7, after V lost 5 bases and J lost 6 bases.